The sequence of this T cell receptor (beta chain) was determined in a study of identical twins. As regards this clonotype: Its antigen is currently unknown. A read error may produce the germline difference seen at one junction end.

MiXCR, applied by TCRdb to the 5' RACE reads, yields one record per CDR3 protein. The table has around 480,000 distinct CDR3 sequences, 13% to 15% seen once. Findings and caveats of the study: For out-of-frame beta sequences, excess twin sharing was weaker.

Another study also made use of these data, one on yellow fever vaccine responses in identical twins. That study adds: It has been reported that, in twins, the vaccine T cell response seemed partly convergent and partly personalized.

What was sequenced was CD4+ T cells sorted from blood. The receptor was isolated from a woman aged 18-29 years in good health.

The CDR3 is CCANRRLAGAPYEQYF. The CDR3 region has the DNA TGCTGTGCCAATCGAAGACTAGCGGGGGCCCCCTACGAGCAGTACTTC. The chain uses TRBV20-1 and TRBJ2-7, with 12 bases fitting TRBD2. This CDR3 contains 16 residues. Germline values: CDR1 DFQATT, CDR2 SNEGSKA (reference sequence).